Sequencing of this T cell receptor (beta chain) was carried out in a study of blood T cell repertoires in COVID-19. Study-level background: Acute-phase and convalescent COVID-19 samples originated in the United States, Italy and Spain. T cells, B-cell-depleted T cells, or PBMCs supplied cDNA or gDNA.

CDR3 length: 13 residues. The trim removed 3 bases at V and 9 bases at J, leaving 5 bases unmatched. Germline V gene sequence: CDR1 GTSNPN, CDR2 SVGIG (reference sequence). Participants were aged about 18 to 95 years, lived in 20 to 25 US areas, and enrolled virtually. Participant reports of clinical history set cohort assignment. The data were produced by immunoSEQ multiplex PCR, yet TCRdb's version contains in-frame clones alone and is incomplete. This table has 250,000 to 350,000 clones, 90% appearing once. The V and J genes are TRBV30 and TRBJ1-6; 7 bases align to TRBD1. The origin of this receptor is a woman aged 18 to 35 with acute COVID-19. The sequenced sample was PBMCs or T cells enriched from blood (not recorded which). CDR3 nucleotide sequence: TGTGCCTGGAGCCCGGGACAGAGTTCACCCCTCCACTTT. Protein: CAWSPGQSSPLHF. Based on the CDR3 plus reference TRBV30 and TRBJ1-6, the full variable domain is SQTIHQWPATLVQPVGSPLSLECTVEGTSNPNLYWYRQAAGRGLQLLFYSVGIGQISSEVPQNLSASRPQDRQFILSSKKLLLSDSGFYLCAWSPGQSSPLHFGNGTRLTVT.